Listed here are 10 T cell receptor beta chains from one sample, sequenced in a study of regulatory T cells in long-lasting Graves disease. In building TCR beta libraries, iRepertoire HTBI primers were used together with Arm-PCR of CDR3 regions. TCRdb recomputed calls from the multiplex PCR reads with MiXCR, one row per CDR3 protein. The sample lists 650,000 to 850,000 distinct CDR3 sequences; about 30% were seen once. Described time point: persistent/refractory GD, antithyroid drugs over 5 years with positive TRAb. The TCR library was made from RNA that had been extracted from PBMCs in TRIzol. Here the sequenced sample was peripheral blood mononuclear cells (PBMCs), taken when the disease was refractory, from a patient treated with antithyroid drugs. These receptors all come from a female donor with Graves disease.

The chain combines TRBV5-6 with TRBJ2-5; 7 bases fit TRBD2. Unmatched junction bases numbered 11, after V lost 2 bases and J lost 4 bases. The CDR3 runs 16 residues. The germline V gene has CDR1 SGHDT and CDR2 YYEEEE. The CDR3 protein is CASSFGGGTAAETQYF. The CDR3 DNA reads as TGTGCCAGCAGCTTTGGGGGAGGGACTGCAGCAGAGACCCAGTACTTC.

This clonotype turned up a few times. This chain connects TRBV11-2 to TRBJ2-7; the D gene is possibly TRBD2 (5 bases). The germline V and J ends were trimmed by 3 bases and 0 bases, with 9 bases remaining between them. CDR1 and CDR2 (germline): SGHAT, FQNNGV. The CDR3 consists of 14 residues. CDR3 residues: CASSFSASSYEQYF. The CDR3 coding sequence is TGTGCCAGCAGCTTTAGCGCAAGCTCCTACGAGCAGTACTTC.

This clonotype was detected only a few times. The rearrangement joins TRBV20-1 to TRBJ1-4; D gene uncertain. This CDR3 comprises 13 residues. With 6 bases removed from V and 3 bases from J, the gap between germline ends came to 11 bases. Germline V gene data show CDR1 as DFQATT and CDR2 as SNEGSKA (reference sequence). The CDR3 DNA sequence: TGCAGTGCGATCCGGGCCGCTAATGAAAAACTGTTTTTT. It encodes CSAIRAANEKLFF.

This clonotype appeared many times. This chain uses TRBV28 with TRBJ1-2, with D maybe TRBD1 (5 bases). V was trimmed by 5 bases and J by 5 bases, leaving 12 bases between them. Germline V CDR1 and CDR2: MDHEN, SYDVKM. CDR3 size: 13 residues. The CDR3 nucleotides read TGTGCCAGCAGTACCTGGGGGGGGTATGGCTACACCTTC. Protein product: CASSTWGGYGYTF.

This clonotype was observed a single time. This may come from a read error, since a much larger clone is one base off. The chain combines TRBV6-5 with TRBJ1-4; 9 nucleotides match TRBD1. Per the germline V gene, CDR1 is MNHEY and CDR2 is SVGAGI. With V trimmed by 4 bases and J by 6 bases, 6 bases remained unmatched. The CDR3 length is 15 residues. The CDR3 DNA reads TGTGCCAGCAGTTCCGGGACAGGGAATGATGAAAAACTGTTTTTT. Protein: CASSSGTGNDEKLFF.

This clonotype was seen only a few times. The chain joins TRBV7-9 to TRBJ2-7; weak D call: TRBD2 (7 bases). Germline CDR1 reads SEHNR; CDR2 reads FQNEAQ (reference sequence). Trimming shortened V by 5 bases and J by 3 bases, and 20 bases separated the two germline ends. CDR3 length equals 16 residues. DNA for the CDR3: TGTGCCAGCAGCCCCCGAGGGGGGGAAACCTTCTACGAGCAGTACTTC. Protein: CASSPRGGETFYEQYF.

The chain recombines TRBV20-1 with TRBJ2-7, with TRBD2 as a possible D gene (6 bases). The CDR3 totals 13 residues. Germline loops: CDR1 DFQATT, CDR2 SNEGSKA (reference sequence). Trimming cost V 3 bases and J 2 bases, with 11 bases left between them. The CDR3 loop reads CSASGTYPYEQYF. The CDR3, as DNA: TGCAGTGCTAGCGGGACTTATCCCTACGAGCAGTACTTC.

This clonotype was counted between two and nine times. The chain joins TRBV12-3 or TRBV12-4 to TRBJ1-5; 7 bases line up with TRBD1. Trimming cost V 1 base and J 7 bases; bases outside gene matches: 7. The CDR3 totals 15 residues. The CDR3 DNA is TGTGCCAGCAGTTTAGAGGGGGCAGGGGGGCAGCCCCAGCATTTT. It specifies CASSLEGAGGQPQHF.

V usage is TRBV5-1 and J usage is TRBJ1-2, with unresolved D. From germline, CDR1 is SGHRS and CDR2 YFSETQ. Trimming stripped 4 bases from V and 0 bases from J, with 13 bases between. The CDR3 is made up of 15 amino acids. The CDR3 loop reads CASSTDGLANYGYTF. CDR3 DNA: TGCGCCAGCAGCACAGACGGATTAGCTAACTATGGCTACACCTTC.

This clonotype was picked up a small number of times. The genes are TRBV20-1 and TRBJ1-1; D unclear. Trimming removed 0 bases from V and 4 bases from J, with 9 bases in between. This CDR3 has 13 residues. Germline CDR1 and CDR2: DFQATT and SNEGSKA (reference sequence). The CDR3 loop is CSARDLRGTEAFF. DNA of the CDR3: TGCAGTGCTAGAGATCTCCGGGGCACTGAAGCTTTCTTT.